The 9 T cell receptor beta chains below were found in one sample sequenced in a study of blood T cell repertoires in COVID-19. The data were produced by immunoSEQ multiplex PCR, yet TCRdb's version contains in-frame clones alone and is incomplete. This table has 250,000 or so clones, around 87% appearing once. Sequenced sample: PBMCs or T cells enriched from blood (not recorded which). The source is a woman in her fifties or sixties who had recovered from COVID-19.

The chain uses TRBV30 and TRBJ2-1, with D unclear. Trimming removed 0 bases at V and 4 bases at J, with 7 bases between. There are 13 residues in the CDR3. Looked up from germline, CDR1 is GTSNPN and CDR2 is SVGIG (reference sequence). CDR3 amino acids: CAWSVMRYNEQFF. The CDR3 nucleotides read TGTGCCTGGAGTGTAATGCGGTACAATGAGCAGTTCTTC.

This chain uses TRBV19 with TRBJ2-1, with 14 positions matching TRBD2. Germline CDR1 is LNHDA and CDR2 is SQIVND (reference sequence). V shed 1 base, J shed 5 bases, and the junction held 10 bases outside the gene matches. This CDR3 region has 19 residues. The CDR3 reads CASSIAPFRLAGGHNEQFF. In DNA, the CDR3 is TGTGCCAGTAGTATAGCCCCTTTTAGACTAGCGGGAGGGCACAATGAGCAGTTCTTC. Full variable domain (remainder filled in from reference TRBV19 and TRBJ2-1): DGGITQSPKYLFRKEGQNVTLSCEQNLNHDAMYWYRQDPGQGLRLIYYSQIVNDFQKGDIAEGYSVSREKKESFPLTVTSAQKNPTAFYLCASSIAPFRLAGGHNEQFFGPGTRLTVL.

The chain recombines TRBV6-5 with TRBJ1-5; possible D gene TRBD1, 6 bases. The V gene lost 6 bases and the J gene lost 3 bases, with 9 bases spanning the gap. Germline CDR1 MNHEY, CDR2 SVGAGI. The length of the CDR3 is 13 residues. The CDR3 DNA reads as TGTGCCAGCAGACGGGACAACAATCAGCCCCAGCATTTT. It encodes CASRRDNNQPQHF.

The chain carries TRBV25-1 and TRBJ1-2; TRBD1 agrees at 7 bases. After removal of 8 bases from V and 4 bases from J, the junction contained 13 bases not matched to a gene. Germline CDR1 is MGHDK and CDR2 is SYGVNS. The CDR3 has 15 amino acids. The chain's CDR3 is CASSDPRDSPYGYTF. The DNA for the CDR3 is TGTGCCAGCTCCGACCCTCGGGACAGTCCCTATGGCTACACCTTC.

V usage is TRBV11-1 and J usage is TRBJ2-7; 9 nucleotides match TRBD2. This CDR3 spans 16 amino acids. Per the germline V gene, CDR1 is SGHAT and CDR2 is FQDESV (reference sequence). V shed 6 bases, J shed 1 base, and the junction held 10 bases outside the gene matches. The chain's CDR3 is CASRKGGTSHSYEQYF. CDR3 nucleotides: TGTGCCAGCAGAAAAGGGGGGACTAGCCATTCCTACGAGCAGTACTTC.

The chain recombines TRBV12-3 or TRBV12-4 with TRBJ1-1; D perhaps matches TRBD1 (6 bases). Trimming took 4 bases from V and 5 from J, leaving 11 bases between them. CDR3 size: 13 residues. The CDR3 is CASSSSRGTEAFF. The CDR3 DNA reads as TGTGCCAGCAGTTCCAGCAGGGGAACTGAAGCTTTCTTT.

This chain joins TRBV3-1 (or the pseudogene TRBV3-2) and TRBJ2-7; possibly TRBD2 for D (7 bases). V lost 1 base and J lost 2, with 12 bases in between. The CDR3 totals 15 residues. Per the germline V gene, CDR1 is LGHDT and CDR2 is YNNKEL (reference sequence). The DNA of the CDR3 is TGTGCCAGCAGCCAAGCTTGGGGGGGCCCCTACGAGCAGTACTTC. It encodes CASSQAWGGPYEQYF.

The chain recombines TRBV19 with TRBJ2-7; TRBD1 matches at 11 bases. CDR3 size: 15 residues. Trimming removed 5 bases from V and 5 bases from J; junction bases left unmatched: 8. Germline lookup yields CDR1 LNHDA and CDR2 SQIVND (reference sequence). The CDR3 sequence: CASSARDRGADEQYF. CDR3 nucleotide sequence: TGTGCCAGTAGTGCCCGGGACAGGGGGGCGGACGAGCAGTACTTC.

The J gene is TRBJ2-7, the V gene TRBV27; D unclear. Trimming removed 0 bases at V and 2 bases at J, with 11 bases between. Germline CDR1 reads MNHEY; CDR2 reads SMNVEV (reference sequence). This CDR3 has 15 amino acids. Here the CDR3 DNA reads TGTGCCAGCAGTTTATCTTGGTTGTCGGCCTACGAGCAGTACTTC. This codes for CASSLSWLSAYEQYF.